The TCR beta chain described here comes from a study of T cell responses to AZD1222 COVID-19 vaccine. Libraries were prepared by immunoSEQ multiplex PCR; TCRdb keeps only in-frame clonotypes and omits some of them. The data hold about 50,000 clones, with over 70% observed a single time. As to this clone: The antigen remains unidentified.

The V end lost 1 base, the J end lost 4 bases, and 8 bases lay between the germline ends. The CDR3 is 15 amino acids. Per germline, CDR1 PRHDT and CDR2 FYEKMQ (reference sequence). Findings of the study overall: Two doses of AZD1222 preceded a rise in Spike-specific TCR breadth and depth. Spike was spanned by vaccine-associated CD4 TCRs, which were dominant at 160-218 and 743-854. Only a handful of individuals given AZD1222 were seropositive at baseline.

V is TRBV13 and J is TRBJ2-6, with TRBD1 as a possible D gene (5 bases). The TCR sequence derives from an adult in good health. The specimen comprised peripheral blood, sampled on day 0 of AZD1222 vaccination. The CDR3 here is CASSLVGAGANVLTF. Here the CDR3 DNA reads TGTGCCAGCAGCTTAGTAGGGGCAGGGGCCAACGTCCTGACTTTC.